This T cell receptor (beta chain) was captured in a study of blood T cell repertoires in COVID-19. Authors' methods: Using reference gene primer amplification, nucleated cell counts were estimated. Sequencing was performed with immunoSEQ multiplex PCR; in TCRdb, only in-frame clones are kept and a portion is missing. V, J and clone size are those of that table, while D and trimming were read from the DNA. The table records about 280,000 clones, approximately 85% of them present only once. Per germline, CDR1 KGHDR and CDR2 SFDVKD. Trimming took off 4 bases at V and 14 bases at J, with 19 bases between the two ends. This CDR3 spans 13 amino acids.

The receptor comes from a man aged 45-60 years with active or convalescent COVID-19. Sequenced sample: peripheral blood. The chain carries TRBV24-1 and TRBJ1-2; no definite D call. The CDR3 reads CATSDRGGATKTF. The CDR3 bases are TGTGCCACCAGTGACCGGGGAGGAGCCACCAAGACCTTC.